The entry that follows covers one TCR beta chain sequence. The data originate from a study of blood T cell repertoires in COVID-19. Turning to the study itself: Sites across the United States, Italy and Spain contributed samples from acute and convalescent COVID-19. PBMCs, B-cell-depleted T cells, or T cells were the source of the cDNA or gDNA that made up the material.

Methods used by the authors: For nucleated cells, counts were estimated from reference gene primer amplification. Measured with immunoSEQ multiplex PCR; TCRdb has only the in-frame clones, and not every one. The V and J calls and clone size come from that table; D and trimming were worked out from the DNA. This table holds more than 65,000 clones, around 88% found once. Trimming left V 0 bases short and J 0 bases short, with 12 bases between. This CDR3 has 16 residues. CDR1 and CDR2 (germline): LGHDT, YNNKEL (reference sequence). The chain couples TRBV3-1 (or the pseudogene TRBV3-2) to TRBJ2-7, with D unclear. Sequencing was carried out using peripheral blood. This receptor was identified in a man over 45 with active COVID-19. CDR3: CASSQEGWATSYEQYF. CDR3 nucleotide sequence: TGTGCCAGCAGCCAAGAAGGCTGGGCGACCTCCTACGAGCAGTACTTC.